This entry lists 5 T cell receptor beta chains sequenced from one sample in a study of cytomegalovirus exposure and HLA in healthy donors (dated by TCRdb to 2016 to 2017). Libraries were constructed by the immunoSEQ multiplex PCR assay. For the multiplex PCR, a mixture combining 60 forward primers for TCR Vbeta segments and 13 reverse primers for TCR Jbeta segments was used. What TCRdb holds here is the immuneACCESS table cut down to in-frame rearrangements. Part of the clones is not present; checked against another copy, under half of the missing clones reflect an unresolved V gene, and the others are unexplained. This sample gives 150,000 to 250,000 clones in total; about 81% of them show up just once. In total, the top ten clones hold 6% to 8% of the sample. The sample was PBMCs. These receptors all stem from a woman in her 50s in good health and CMV-seropositive.

The chain couples TRBV5-1 to TRBJ1-1; no definite D call. Trimming left V 0 bases short and J 4 bases short, with 10 bases between. Germline CDR1 reads SGHRS; CDR2 reads YFSETQ. This CDR3 comprises 14 residues. CDR3 amino acids: CASSLDPAGTEAFF. For the CDR3, the DNA is TGCGCCAGCAGCTTGGATCCCGCGGGCACTGAAGCTTTCTTT.

V is TRBV5-5 and J is TRBJ2-3; 11 nucleotides agree with TRBD1. The ends lost 2 bases at V and 6 bases at J; junction bases unmatched: 8. Germline assignment: CDR1 SGHKS and CDR2 YYEKEE (reference sequence). The CDR3 has 16 residues. CDR3 sequence: CASSFTGTGGRDTQYF. CDR3 nucleotides: TGTGCCAGCAGCTTCACCGGGACAGGGGGTAGGGATACGCAGTATTTT.

The genes are TRBV27 and TRBJ1-5; D possibly corresponds to TRBD1 (5 bases). The germline CDR1 and CDR2 sequences are MNHEY and SMNVEV (reference sequence). V was pared by 3 bases and J by 2 bases, with 8 bases between. The CDR3 spans 14 residues. CDR3 nucleotides: TGTGCCAGCAGTTTCGTCAGGGGCAATCAGCCCCAGCATTTT. Translated, it gives CASSFVRGNQPQHF.

V usage is TRBV29-1 and J usage is TRBJ2-1, with D perhaps matching TRBD1 (6 bases). CDR1 and CDR2 from the germline V gene are SQVTM and ANQGSEA. V gave up 4 bases and J gave up 7 bases, with 14 bases separating them. The CDR3 contains 13 residues. CDR3 DNA: TGCAGCGTTGGGGCTACAGGGCCGAATGAGCAGTTCTTC. Residues: CSVGATGPNEQFF.

Turning to this clone: The junction shows a germline mismatch at one end, possibly a read error. The genes are TRBV6-6 and TRBJ2-2; a possible D gene is TRBD2 (5 bases). The CDR3 runs to 15 residues. CDR1 MNHNY and CDR2 SVGAGI come from the germline V gene (reference sequence). CDR3 nucleotide sequence: TGTGCCAGCAGTTCCCACGAACTAGGCCCCGGGAAGCTGTTTTTT. Amino acid sequence: CASSSHELGPGKLFF.